A selection of T cell receptor beta chains follows, all from one sample in a study of T cell changes during pregnancy in multiple sclerosis. This table comes from immunoSEQ multiplex PCR, and its TCRdb copy is limited to in-frame clones, with some not included. The table records about 73,000 clones, 80% to 95% of them present only once. The specimen comprised peripheral blood, sampled in the third trimester of pregnancy. Source of these receptors: a female donor in good health, enrolled as a control in a pregnancy study. CDR3s leave out the opening cysteine and the closing phenylalanine or tryptophan. D genes are given only for firm matches.

V: TRBV4-1
D: -
CDR3: ASSQGRSMNTEAF

V: TRBV19
D: -
CDR3: ASTLRTGELF

V: TRBV4-1
D: -
CDR3: ASSRDSEQY

V: TRBV16
D: TRBD2
CDR3: ASSQSKASGDYNEQF

V: TRBV9
D: -
CDR3: ASSGFGENQPQH

V: TRBV6-1
D: TRBD2
CDR3: ASSVNLAGTSGSGANVLT

V: TRBV18
D: TRBD1
CDR3: ASSPTTGSSYEQY

V: TRBV19
D: TRBD1
CDR3: ASSPMRSTGDFSYEQY

V: TRBV7-3
D: TRBD1
CDR3: ASSFWDRVGEQY

V: TRBV2
D: TRBD2
CDR3: ASSWGLAEDTQY

V: TRBV6-6
D: -
CDR3: ASSYSIRSPEAF

V: TRBV28
D: TRBD1
CDR3: ASGNTWDRRLAEAF

V: TRBV5-1
D: TRBD2
CDR3: ASSLEAGGGSTQY

V: TRBV7-9
D: TRBD2
CDR3: ASSLVGISGATQY

V: TRBV11-2
D: TRBD1
CDR3: ASSPTTGGDYNSPLH

V: TRBV28
D: -
CDR3: ATRGSPAQETQY

V: TRBV27
D: -
CDR3: ASSSRAGGNTEAF

V: TRBV6-5
D: -
CDR3: ASSSPGHGNYEQY

V: TRBV5-1
D: -
CDR3: ASRGPPTDTQY

V: TRBV27
D: TRBD2
CDR3: ASRHPGLAGGRFGELF

V: TRBV5-1
D: -
CDR3: ASSLTGWNQPQH

V: TRBV7-9
D: -
CDR3: ASSLVASSPGEQY

V: TRBV9
D: -
CDR3: ASSPHAGSSYNEQF

V: TRBV7-9
D: -
CDR3: ASSLLSGSTDTQY

V: TRBV2
D: -
CDR3: ASKSRGGMNTEAF

V: TRBV19
D: -
CDR3: ATNPGRGNQPQH

V: TRBV6-1
D: TRBD1
CDR3: ASSLQGAHNQPQH

V: TRBV5-1
D: TRBD1
CDR3: ASSLGATGGGNEQF

V: TRBV25-1
D: TRBD2
CDR3: ASSESSGGPQETQY